Listed below are T cell receptor beta chains from one sample, sequenced in a study of blood T cell repertoires in COVID-19. Here immunoSEQ multiplex PCR was the method, and the copy in TCRdb shows in-frame clones only, minus some. The table lists 140,000 or so clones, about 87% of them singletons. Material: PBMCs or T cells enriched from blood (not recorded which). The receptors originated from a man aged 60 to 75 who had recovered from COVID-19. Both conserved end residues are part of each CDR3. D genes are given only for firm matches. Size is stated for part of the rows, as once, few or many counts, or as a class when the clone is expanded.

clone_size cdr3_length j_call d_call v_call cdr3_nt cdr3_aa
- 15 TRBJ2-1 TRBD2 TRBV29-1 TGCAGCGTTGAAGCCCGTAGCGGGGGGGACGGTGAGCAGTTCTTC CSVEARSGGDGEQFF
- 15 TRBJ2-7 TRBD2 TRBV2 TGTGCCAGCAGTATCTCTAGCGGGAGCTCCTACGAGCAGTACTTC CASSISSGSSYEQYF
- 13 TRBJ1-1 TRBD1 TRBV7-2 TGTGCCAGCACCTTTGGACAGGGAACTGAAGCTTTCTTT CASTFGQGTEAFF
- 16 TRBJ2-3 TRBD2 TRBV18 TGTGCCAGCTCACCACCGGGACTAGCGGGAACAGATACGCAGTATTTT CASSPPGLAGTDTQYF
- 15 TRBJ2-7 TRBD2 TRBV5-1 TGCGCCAGCAGCGTAACTAGCGGGGAGACCTACGAGCAGTACTTC CASSVTSGETYEQYF
- 15 TRBJ1-2 - TRBV19 TGTGCCAGTAGTACCCGCGTCTCGGGGAAGTATGGCTACACCTTC CASSTRVSGKYGYTF
- 15 TRBJ1-1 TRBD1 TRBV5-1 TGCGCCAGCAGCTTGACAGGGGGAACGAACACTGAAGCTTTCTTT CASSLTGGTNTEAFF
- 16 TRBJ1-2 TRBD1 TRBV28 TGTGCCAGCAGTCCGCAGGACAGGGGAAGAAGGTATGGCTACACCTTC CASSPQDRGRRYGYTF
- 13 TRBJ1-4 - TRBV7-8 TGTGCCAGCAGCCAGGGCAGGACACAAAAACTGTTTTTT CASSQGRTQKLFF
- 15 TRBJ1-1 TRBD1 TRBV7-3 TGTGCCAGCAGCTCAACAGGGGGAATGAACACTGAAGCTTTCTTT CASSSTGGMNTEAFF
- 13 TRBJ2-1 TRBD2 TRBV28 TGTGCCAGCAGAGCGGGAGCGACCAATGAGCAGTTCTTC CASRAGATNEQFF
few 14 TRBJ2-7 TRBD2 TRBV20-1 TGCAGTGCTAGTGACAGCGGGGAACTCTACGAGCAGTACTTC CSASDSGELYEQYF
- 14 TRBJ1-1 TRBD1 TRBV4-1 TGCGCCAGCAGCCGGACAGGGGAGAACACTGAAGCTTTCTTT CASSRTGENTEAFF